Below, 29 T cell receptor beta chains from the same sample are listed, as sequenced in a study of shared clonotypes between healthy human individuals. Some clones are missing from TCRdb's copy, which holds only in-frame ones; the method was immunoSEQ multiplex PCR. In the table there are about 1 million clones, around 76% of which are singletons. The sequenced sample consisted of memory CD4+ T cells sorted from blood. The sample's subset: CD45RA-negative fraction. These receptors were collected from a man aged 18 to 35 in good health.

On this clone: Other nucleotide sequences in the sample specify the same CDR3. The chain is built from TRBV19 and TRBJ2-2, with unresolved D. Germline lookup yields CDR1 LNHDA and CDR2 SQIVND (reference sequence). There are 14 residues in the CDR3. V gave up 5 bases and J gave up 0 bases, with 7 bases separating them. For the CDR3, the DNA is TGTGCCAGTAGTCTGGGCGCGAACACCGGGGAGCTGTTTTTT. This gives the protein CASSLGANTGELFF.

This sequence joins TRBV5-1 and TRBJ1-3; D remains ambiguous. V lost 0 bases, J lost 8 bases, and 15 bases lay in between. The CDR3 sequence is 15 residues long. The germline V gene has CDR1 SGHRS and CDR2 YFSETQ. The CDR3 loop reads CASSLEGSREDTIYF. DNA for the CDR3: TGCGCCAGCAGCTTGGAAGGATCCCGAGAAGACACCATATATTTT.

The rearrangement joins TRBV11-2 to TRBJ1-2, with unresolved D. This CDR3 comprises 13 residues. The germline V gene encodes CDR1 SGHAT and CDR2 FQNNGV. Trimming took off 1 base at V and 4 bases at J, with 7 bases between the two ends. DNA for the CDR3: TGTGCCAGCAGCTTAGGCGGTTCCTATGGCTACACCTTC. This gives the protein CASSLGGSYGYTF. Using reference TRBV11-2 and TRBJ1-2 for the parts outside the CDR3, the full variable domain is EAGVAQSPRYKIIEKRQSVAFWCNPISGHATLYWYQQILGQGPKLLIQFQNNGVVDDSQLPKDRFSAERLKGVDSTLKIQPAKLEDSAVYLCASSLGGSYGYTFGSGTRLTVV.

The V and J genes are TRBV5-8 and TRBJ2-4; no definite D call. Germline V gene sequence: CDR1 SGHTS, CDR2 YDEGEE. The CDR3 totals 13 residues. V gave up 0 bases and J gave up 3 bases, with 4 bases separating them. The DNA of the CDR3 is TGTGCCAGCAGCTTGGGAAACAAAAACATTCAGTACTTC. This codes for CASSLGNKNIQYF.

This CDR3 reads CASSPNGQALHEQYF. The CDR3 DNA reads as TGCGCCAGCAGCCCGAACGGACAGGCCCTCCACGAGCAGTACTTC. The V call is TRBV5-1, the J call TRBJ2-7; 7 nucleotides match TRBD1. From germline, CDR1 is SGHRS and CDR2 YFSETQ. CDR3 length: 15 amino acids. V shed 4 bases and J 5 bases; nucleotides not matched to a gene: 12.

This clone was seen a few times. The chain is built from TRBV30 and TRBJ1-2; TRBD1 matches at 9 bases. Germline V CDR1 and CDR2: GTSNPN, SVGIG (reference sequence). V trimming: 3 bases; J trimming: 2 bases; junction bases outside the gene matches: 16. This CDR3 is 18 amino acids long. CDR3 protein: CAWSDLWGQGKANYGYTF. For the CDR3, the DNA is TGTGCCTGGAGCGACCTGTGGGGACAGGGTAAGGCGAACTATGGCTACACCTTC.

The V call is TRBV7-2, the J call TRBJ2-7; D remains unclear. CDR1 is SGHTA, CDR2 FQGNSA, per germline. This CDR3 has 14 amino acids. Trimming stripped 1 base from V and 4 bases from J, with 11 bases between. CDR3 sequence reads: CASSLVTPSYEQYF. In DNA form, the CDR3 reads TGTGCCAGCAGCTTAGTCACCCCTTCATACGAGCAGTACTTC. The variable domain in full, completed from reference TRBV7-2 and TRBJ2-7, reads GAGVSQSPSNKVTEKGKDVELRCDPISGHTALYWYRQSLGQGLEFLIYFQGNSAPDKSGLPSDRFSAERTGGSVSTLTIQRTQQEDSAVYLCASSLVTPSYEQYFGPGTRLTVT.

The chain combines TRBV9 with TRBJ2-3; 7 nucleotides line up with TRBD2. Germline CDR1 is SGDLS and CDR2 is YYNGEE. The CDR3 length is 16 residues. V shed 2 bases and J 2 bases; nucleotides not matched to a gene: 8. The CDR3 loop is CASSVFAGDFTDTQYF. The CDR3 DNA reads TGTGCCAGCAGCGTCTTTGCGGGGGACTTCACAGATACGCAGTATTTT.

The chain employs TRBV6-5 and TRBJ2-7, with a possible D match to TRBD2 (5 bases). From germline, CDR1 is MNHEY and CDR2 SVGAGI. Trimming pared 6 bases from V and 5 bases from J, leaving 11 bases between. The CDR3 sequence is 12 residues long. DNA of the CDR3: TGTGCCAGCAGAACTAGTAGGGACGAGCAGTACTTC. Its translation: CASRTSRDEQYF.

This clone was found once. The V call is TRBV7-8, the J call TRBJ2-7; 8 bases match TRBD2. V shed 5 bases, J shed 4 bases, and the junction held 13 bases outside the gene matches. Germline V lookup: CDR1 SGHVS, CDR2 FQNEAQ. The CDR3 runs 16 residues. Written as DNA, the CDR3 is TGTGCCAGCAGCGCACGCGGGGGGCGCTTAAGGTACGAGCAGTACTTC. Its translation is CASSARGGRLRYEQYF.

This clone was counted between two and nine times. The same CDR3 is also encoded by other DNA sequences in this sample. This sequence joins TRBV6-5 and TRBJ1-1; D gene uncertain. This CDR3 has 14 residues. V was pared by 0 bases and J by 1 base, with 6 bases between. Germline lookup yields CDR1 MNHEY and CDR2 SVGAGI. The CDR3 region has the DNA TGTGCCAGCAGTTACTCCGCGGGGAACACTGAAGCTTTCTTT. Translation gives CASSYSAGNTEAFF.

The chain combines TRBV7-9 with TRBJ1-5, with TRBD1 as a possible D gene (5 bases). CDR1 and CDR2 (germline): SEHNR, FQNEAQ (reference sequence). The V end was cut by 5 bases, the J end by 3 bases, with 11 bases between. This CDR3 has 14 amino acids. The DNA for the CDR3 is TGTGCCAGCAGCGTCGGGACTCACAATCAGCCCCAGCATTTT. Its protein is CASSVGTHNQPQHF.

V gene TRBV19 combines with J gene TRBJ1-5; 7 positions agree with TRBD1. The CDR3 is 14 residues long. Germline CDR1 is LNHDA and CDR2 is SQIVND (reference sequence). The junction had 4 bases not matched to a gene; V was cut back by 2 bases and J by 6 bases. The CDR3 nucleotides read TGTGCCAGTAGTATAACAGGGGACGGTCAGCCCCAGCATTTT. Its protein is CASSITGDGQPQHF.

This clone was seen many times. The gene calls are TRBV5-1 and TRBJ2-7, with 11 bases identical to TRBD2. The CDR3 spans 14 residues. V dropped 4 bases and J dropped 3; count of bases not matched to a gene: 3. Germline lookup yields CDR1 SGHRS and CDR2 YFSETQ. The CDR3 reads CASSRTSGHYEQYF. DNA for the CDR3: TGCGCCAGCAGCCGGACTAGCGGGCACTACGAGCAGTACTTC.

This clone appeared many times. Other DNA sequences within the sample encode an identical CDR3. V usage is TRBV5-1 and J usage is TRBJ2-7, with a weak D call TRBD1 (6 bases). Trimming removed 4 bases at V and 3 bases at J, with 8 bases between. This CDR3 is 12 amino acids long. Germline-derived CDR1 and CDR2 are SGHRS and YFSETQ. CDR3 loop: CASSLQGYEQYF. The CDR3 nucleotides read TGCGCCAGCAGCCTACAGGGCTACGAGCAGTACTTC. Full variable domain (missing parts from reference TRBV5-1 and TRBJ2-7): KAGVTQTPRYLIKTRGQQVTLSCSPISGHRSVSWYQQTPGQGLQFLFEYFSETQRNKGNFPGRFSGRQFSNSRSEMNVSTLELGDSALYLCASSLQGYEQYFGPGTRLTVT.

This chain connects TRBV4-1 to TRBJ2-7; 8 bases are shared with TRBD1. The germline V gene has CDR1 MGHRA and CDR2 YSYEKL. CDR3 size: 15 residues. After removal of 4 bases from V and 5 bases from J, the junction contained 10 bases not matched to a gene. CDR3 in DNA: TGCGCCAGCAGCCCCACCGAGGTCAGGGGGCACGAGCAGTACTTC. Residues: CASSPTEVRGHEQYF.

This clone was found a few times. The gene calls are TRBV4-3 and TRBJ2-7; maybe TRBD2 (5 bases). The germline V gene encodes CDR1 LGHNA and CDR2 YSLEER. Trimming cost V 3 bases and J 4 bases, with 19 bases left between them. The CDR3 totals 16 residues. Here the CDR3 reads CASSQPGGPRPYEQYF. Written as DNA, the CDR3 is TGCGCCAGCAGCCAGCCGGGCGGGCCAAGGCCATACGAGCAGTACTTC.

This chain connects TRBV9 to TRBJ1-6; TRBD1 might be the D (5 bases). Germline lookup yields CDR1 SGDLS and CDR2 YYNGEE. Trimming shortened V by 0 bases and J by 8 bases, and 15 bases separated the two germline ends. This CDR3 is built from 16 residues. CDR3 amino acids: CASSVGVGPRDSPLHF. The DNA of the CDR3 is TGTGCCAGCAGCGTAGGGGTAGGCCCCAGGGATTCACCCCTCCACTTT.

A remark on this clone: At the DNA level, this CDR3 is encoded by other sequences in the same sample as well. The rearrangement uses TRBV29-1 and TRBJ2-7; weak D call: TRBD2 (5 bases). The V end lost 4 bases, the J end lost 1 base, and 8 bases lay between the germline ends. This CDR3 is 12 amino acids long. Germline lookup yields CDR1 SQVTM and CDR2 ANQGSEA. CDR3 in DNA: TGCAGCGTTGTTCGGGGTTCCTACGAGCAGTACTTC. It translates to CSVVRGSYEQYF.

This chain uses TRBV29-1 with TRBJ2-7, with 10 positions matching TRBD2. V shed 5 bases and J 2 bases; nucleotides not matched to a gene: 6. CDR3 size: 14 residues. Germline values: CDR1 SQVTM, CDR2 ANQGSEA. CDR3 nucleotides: TGCAGCGTTCTAGCGGGAGCTCAAGCCTACGAGCAGTACTTC. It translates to CSVLAGAQAYEQYF.

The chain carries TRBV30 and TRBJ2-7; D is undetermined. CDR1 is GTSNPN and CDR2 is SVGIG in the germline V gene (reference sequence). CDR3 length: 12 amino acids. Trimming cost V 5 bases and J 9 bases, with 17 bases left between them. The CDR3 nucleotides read TGTGCCTGGGCCCCTTCACTTTCGTTGCAGTACTTC. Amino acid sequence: CAWAPSLSLQYF.

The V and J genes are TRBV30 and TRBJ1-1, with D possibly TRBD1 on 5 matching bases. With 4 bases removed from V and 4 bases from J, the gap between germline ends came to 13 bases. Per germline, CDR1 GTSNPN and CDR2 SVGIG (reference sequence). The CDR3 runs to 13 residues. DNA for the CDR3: TGTGCCTGGACGAGGGGCGCGGGCACTGAAGCTTTCTTT. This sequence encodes CAWTRGAGTEAFF.

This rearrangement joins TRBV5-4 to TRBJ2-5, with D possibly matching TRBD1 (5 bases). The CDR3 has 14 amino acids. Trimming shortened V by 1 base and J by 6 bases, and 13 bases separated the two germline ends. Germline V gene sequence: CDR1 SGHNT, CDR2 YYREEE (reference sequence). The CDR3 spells CASSLQGAMKTQYF. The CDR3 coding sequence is TGTGCCAGCAGCTTGCAAGGGGCCATGAAGACCCAGTACTTC.

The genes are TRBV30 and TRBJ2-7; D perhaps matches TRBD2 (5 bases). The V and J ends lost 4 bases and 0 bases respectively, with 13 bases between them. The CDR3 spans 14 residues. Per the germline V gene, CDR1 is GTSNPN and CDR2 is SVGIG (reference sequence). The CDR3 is CAWKPPTNSYEQYF. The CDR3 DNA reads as TGTGCCTGGAAACCCCCGACTAACTCCTACGAGCAGTACTTC.

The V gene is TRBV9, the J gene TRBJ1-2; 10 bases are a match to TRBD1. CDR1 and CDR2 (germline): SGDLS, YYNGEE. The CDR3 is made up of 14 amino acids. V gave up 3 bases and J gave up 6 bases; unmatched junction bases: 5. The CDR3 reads CASSGAGTGDGYTF. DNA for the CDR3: TGTGCCAGCAGCGGGGCCGGGACAGGGGATGGCTACACCTTC.

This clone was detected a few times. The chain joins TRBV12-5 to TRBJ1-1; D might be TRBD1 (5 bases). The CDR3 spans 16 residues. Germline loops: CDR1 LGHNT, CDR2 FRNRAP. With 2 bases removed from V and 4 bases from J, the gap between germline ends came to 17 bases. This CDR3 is CASGLQIPGRGTEAFF. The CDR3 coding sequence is TGTGCTAGTGGTTTGCAAATTCCAGGGCGCGGCACTGAAGCTTTCTTT.

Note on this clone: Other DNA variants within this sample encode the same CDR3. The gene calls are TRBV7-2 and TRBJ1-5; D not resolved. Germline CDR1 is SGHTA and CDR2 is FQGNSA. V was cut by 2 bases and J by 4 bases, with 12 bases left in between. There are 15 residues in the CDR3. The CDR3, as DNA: TGTGCCAGCAGCTTATCCTGGGGTTCAAATCAGCCCCAGCATTTT. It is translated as CASSLSWGSNQPQHF.

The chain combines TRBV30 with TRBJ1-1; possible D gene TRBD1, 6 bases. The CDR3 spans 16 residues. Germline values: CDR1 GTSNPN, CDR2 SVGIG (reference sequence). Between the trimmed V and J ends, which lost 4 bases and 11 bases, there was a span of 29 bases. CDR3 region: CAWTYTTGGPPRGAFF. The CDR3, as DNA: TGTGCCTGGACTTACACCACCGGGGGGCCACCCCGAGGGGCTTTCTTT.

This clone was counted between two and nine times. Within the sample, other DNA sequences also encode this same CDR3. The CDR3 is CASSSGTGGTGELFF. The CDR3 nucleotides are TGCGCCAGCTCATCCGGGACAGGGGGAACCGGGGAGCTGTTTTTT. The chain joins TRBV5-1 to TRBJ2-2, with 11 bases identical to TRBD1. The CDR3 spans 15 residues. The V segment lost 7 bases and the J segment 5 bases; nucleotides outside the gene matches: 7. Germline-derived CDR1 and CDR2 are SGHRS and YFSETQ. Variable domain in full (rest from reference TRBV5-1 and TRBJ2-2): KAGVTQTPRYLIKTRGQQVTLSCSPISGHRSVSWYQQTPGQGLQFLFEYFSETQRNKGNFPGRFSGRQFSNSRSEMNVSTLELGDSALYLCASSSGTGGTGELFFGEGSRLTVL.